The subject of this entry is one T cell receptor beta chain. This record belongs to a study of blood T cell repertoires in COVID-19. Original processing notes: Reference gene primers were amplified, and this amplification served to estimate nucleated cell counts. Here immunoSEQ multiplex PCR was the method, and the copy in TCRdb shows in-frame clones only, minus some. V and J calls and clone size are copied from that table; D and trimming were computed from the DNA. Seen here are 250,000 or so clones, roughly 80% observed once, and the top ten hold over 3.5%. The sample taken for sequencing was peripheral blood. This receptor was obtained from a woman in her 70s with acute or convalescent COVID-19.

DNA for the CDR3: TGTGCCAGCAGACCCGCCGACAGGCCCAACACTGAAGCTTTCTTT. Its translation is CASRPADRPNTEAFF. This sequence joins TRBV28 and TRBJ1-1, with D possibly TRBD1 on 6 matching bases. This CDR3 has 15 amino acids. In germline, CDR1 is MDHEN, CDR2 SYDVKM. The germline V and J ends were trimmed by 6 bases and 2 bases, with 16 bases remaining between them.